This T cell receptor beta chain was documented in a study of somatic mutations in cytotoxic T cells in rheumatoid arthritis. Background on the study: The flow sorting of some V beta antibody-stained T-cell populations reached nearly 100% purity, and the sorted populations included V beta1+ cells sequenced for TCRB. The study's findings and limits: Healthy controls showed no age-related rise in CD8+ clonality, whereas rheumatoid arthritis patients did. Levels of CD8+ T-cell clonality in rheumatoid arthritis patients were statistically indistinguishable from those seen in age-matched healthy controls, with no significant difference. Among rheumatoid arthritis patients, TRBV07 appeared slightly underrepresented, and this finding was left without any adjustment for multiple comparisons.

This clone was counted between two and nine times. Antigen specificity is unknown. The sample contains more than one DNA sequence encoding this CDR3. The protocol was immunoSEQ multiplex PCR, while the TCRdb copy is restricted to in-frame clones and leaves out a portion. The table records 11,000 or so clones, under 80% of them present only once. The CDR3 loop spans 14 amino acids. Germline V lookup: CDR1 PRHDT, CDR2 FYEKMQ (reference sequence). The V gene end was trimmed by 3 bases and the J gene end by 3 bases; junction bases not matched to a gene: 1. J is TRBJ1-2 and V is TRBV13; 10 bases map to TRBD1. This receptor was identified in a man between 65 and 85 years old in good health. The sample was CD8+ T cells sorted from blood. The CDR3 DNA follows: TGTGCCAGCAGCTTGGGGACAGGGGACTATGGCTACACCTTC. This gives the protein CASSLGTGDYGYTF. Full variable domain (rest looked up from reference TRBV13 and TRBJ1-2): AAGVIQSPRHLIKEKRETATLKCYPIPRHDTVYWYQQGPGQDPQFLISFYEKMQSDKGSIPDRFSAQQFSDYHSELNMSSLELGDSALYFCASSLGTGDYGYTFGSGTRLTVV.